This T cell receptor (beta chain) was profiled in a study of blood T cells in healthy people across ages (dated by TCRdb to the mid-2010s). With respect to the entire study: In model experiments, template switching captured roughly one uniquely barcoded TCR beta cDNA molecule for every two T cells. Age-related changes in TCR beta repertoire diversity were measured in the study by deep sequencing normalized with unique cDNA molecular identifiers. The donors were split into four age groups: young (average about 16 years), middle-aged (over 35), aged (more than 55) and long-lived (approximately 80). To avoid experimental bias, donors of different ages were spread randomly across the sequencing lanes. The study analyzed two additional independent replicas of 1 million unique cDNA reads from the same blood draw for two donors, one aged 18 to 29 and one aged 80 or older. The investigation overall reported the following: Estimates of total diversity based on one million sequenced T cells were considered lower bounds and underestimates. Donor CMV infection status was unknown, potentially confounding age-related changes in expanded clonotypes. Observed TCR beta diversity correlated strongly with the percentage of naive T cells measured by flow cytometry. Observed TCR beta diversity per million T cells fell roughly linearly with age, and a significant reduction was already apparent by age roughly 40. Compared with the aged group, the long-lived group had more naive CD4+ T cells, fewer expanded clones and increased TCR diversity, suggesting age selection. Bulk unsorted PBMC profiling prevented conclusive comparison of naive and antigen-experienced compartments.

A note on this clonotype: No antigen is known for it. No base quality values were provided; no much bigger clone lies one nucleotide off.

Library preparation used 5' RACE. A second PCR of about 6 to 12 cycles was performed with a sample-barcoded 5' primer and a J-beta primer mix. A unique molecular identifier was introduced onto each TCR beta cDNA molecule by a template-switch 5' adaptor carrying 12 random nucleotides. Each sample yielded at least 2.5 million CDR3-containing paired-end reads. First-strand cDNA synthesis was performed from all RNA using the Mint cDNA synthesis kit, with priming by a TRBC-specific oligonucleotide. All cDNA was treated with uracil-DNA glycosylase and then went through a first 18-cycle PCR with the universal primers M1SS and BC2_uni_R. The study's processing was this. Each sample was normalized by randomly selecting 1 million high-quality reads, each carrying a distinct molecular identifier. Reads with shared molecular identifiers were discarded instead of being binned into consensus sequences. MiTCR, set to a Q25 quality threshold and the strictest error-elimination algorithm, was used for CDR3 identification, clonotype clustering and error correction. A nonparametric unseen species model with Euler transformation was used to estimate a lower bound on total TCR beta diversity. TCRdb applied fastp at Q25 and MiXCR to the public reads, then kept only in-frame beta chains. All rows with the same CDR3 protein become a single entry with the most common DNA and genes. None of the V and J calls come from the authors' own analysis; TCRdb made them. This sample has some 1.8 million distinct CDR3 sequences in its table, and roughly two fifths of those were observed once. The ten largest clones represent around 23% of the sample.

The germline V gene sets CDR1 to LGHNA and CDR2 to YSLEER. The CDR3 has 16 amino acids, counting the end cysteine and phenylalanine. The CDR3 DNA has 48 bases and is translated from base 1. V is cut by 0 bases and J by 4 bases, and the space between the germline ends is 13 bases. The donors were roughly 39 Caucasian individuals from Russia, aged roughly 6 to 100 years, who were systemically healthy. About 10 milliliters of peripheral blood were collected from each donor into EDTA-treated Vacutainer tubes. Ficoll-Paque density-gradient centrifugation was used to isolate PBMCs, with at least 7 million per sample. Trizol reagent was used to extract total RNA from the PBMCs, yielding at least 5.5 micrograms per sample. The percentages of naive CD45RAhigh/CD27high T cells were determined by flow cytometry on a PBMC aliquot from every donor.

The sample comprised blood. The sequence links TRBV4-3 to TRBJ2-1, with no D gene named confidently. This TCR derives from a human donor in good health. For the CDR3, the sequence is CASSQETRAIYNEQFF. The DNA sequence follows: TGCGCCAGCAGCCAAGAGACCCGGGCCATATACAATGAGCAGTTCTTC.